This T cell receptor beta chain was sequenced during a study of T cell responses to AZD1222 COVID-19 vaccine. Study-level background: Samples with a second dose at about 4 or about 12 weeks were pooled together.

Germline CDR1 reads LNHDA; CDR2 reads SQIVND (reference sequence). This CDR3 is built from 12 residues. The J segment lost 3 bases and the V segment lost 11 bases, leaving 6 bases of the junction unmatched. Study-level findings and limits: White British donors predominated, females outnumbered males, and clonal diversity was possibly underestimated. Following two doses of AZD1222, Spike-specific TCR breadth and depth rose. Vaccine-associated CD4 TCRs ranged over spike, dominating at 160-218 and 743-854.

With respect to this clone: Its cognate antigen is unknown.

TCRdb's copy holds only in-frame clones and misses some; the assay was immunoSEQ multiplex PCR. This table holds 120,000 or so clones, around 81% found once. The chain carries TRBV19 and TRBJ1-1; 7 bases match TRBD1. This receptor was identified in an adult in good health. The source was peripheral blood, collected on day 0 of AZD1222 vaccination. The CDR3 DNA reads TGTGCCGCACAGGGACAGCACACTGAAGCTTTCTTT. It codes for CAAQGQHTEAFF.